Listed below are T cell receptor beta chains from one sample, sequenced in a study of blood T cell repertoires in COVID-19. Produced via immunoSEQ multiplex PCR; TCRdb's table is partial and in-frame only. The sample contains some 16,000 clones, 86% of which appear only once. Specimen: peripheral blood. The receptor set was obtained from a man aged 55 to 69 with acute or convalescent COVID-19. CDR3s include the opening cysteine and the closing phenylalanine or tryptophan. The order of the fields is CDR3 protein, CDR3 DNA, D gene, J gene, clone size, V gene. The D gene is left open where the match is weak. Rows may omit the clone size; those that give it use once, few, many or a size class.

CDR3 protein: CASSQEVTSGYNEQFF
CDR3 DNA: TGCGCCAGCAGCCAAGAGGTGACTAGCGGATACAATGAGCAGTTCTTC
D gene: TRBD2
J gene: TRBJ2-1
clone size: NA
V gene: TRBV4-3

CDR3 protein: CASSPPTRGNEQYF
CDR3 DNA: TGTGCCAGCTCACCACCGACCCGAGGGAACGAGCAGTACTTC
D gene: NA
J gene: TRBJ2-7
clone size: NA
V gene: TRBV18

CDR3 protein: CASSRQENQPQHF
CDR3 DNA: TGTGCCAGCAGCCGACAGGAAAATCAGCCCCAGCATTTT
D gene: NA
J gene: TRBJ1-5
clone size: NA
V gene: TRBV7-9

CDR3 protein: CASSSRTDTQYF
CDR3 DNA: TGTGCCAGCAGCTCCAGAACAGATACGCAGTATTTT
D gene: NA
J gene: TRBJ2-3
clone size: NA
V gene: TRBV7-2

CDR3 protein: CASSLAGSRETQYF
CDR3 DNA: TGCGCCAGCAGCTTAGCAGGGTCACGAGAGACCCAGTACTTC
D gene: NA
J gene: TRBJ2-5
clone size: few
V gene: TRBV5-1

CDR3 protein: CAWKPGTGTYEQYF
CDR3 DNA: TGTGCCTGGAAACCCGGGACAGGGACCTACGAGCAGTACTTC
D gene: TRBD1
J gene: TRBJ2-7
clone size: NA
V gene: TRBV30

CDR3 protein: CASSQEAGGSNEQFF
CDR3 DNA: TGCGCCAGCAGCCAAGAAGCGGGGGGGAGCAATGAGCAGTTCTTC
D gene: TRBD2
J gene: TRBJ2-1
clone size: once
V gene: TRBV4-3

CDR3 protein: CASSYFGGAETQYF
CDR3 DNA: TGTGCCAGCAGTTACTTCGGGGGGGCCGAGACCCAGTACTTC
D gene: TRBD2
J gene: TRBJ2-5
clone size: NA
V gene: TRBV6-6

CDR3 protein: CASSLSGGTHYEQYF
CDR3 DNA: TGTGCCAGTAGCCTAAGCGGGGGGACGCACTACGAGCAGTACTTC
D gene: TRBD2
J gene: TRBJ2-7
clone size: NA
V gene: TRBV19

CDR3 protein: CASGGLPRTDTQYF
CDR3 DNA: TGTGCCAGTGGGGGACTACCTCGCACAGATACGCAGTATTTT
D gene: TRBD2
J gene: TRBJ2-3
clone size: NA
V gene: TRBV19

CDR3 protein: CASSLSRGQWEKLFF
CDR3 DNA: TGTGCCAGCAGTTTAAGCAGGGGGCAGTGGGAAAAACTGTTTTTT
D gene: TRBD1
J gene: TRBJ1-4
clone size: once
V gene: TRBV28

CDR3 protein: CASSSRGKYGYTF
CDR3 DNA: TGTGCCAGCAGCTCTAGAGGGAAGTATGGCTACACCTTC
D gene: NA
J gene: TRBJ1-2
clone size: NA
V gene: TRBV5-4

CDR3 protein: CASSEETGSFYGYTF
CDR3 DNA: TGTGCCAGCAGTGAAGAAACAGGGTCGTTCTATGGCTACACCTTC
D gene: NA
J gene: TRBJ1-2
clone size: NA
V gene: TRBV6-1

CDR3 protein: CASSPQGRETQYF
CDR3 DNA: TGTGCCAGCAGCCCACAGGGGCGAGAGACCCAGTACTTC
D gene: TRBD1
J gene: TRBJ2-5
clone size: NA
V gene: TRBV7-3

CDR3 protein: CASSFSGLPQETQYF
CDR3 DNA: TGTGCCAGCAGCTTCTCGGGACTACCCCAAGAGACCCAGTACTTC
D gene: TRBD2
J gene: TRBJ2-5
clone size: NA
V gene: TRBV5-4

CDR3 protein: CASSLPLAGGNEQFF
CDR3 DNA: TGCGCCAGCAGCTTACCGCTAGCGGGAGGAAATGAGCAGTTCTTC
D gene: TRBD2
J gene: TRBJ2-1
clone size: NA
V gene: TRBV5-1

CDR3 protein: CASSWQGFTDTQYF
CDR3 DNA: TGTGCCAGCAGTTGGCAGGGGTTCACAGATACGCAGTATTTT
D gene: NA
J gene: TRBJ2-3
clone size: once
V gene: TRBV27

CDR3 protein: CASSLERDPTYEQYF
CDR3 DNA: TGTGCCAGCAGCTTAGAGCGGGACCCTACCTACGAGCAGTACTTC
D gene: TRBD2
J gene: TRBJ2-7
clone size: NA
V gene: TRBV7-2

CDR3 protein: CASTIPLRERYEQFF
CDR3 DNA: TGTGCCAGCACCATACCCCTACGGGAGCGCTATGAGCAGTTCTTC
D gene: NA
J gene: TRBJ2-1
clone size: NA
V gene: TRBV27

CDR3 protein: CASSVSRDYSNEQFF
CDR3 DNA: TGTGCCAGCAGTGTCTCCCGGGACTACAGCAATGAGCAGTTCTTC
D gene: TRBD2
J gene: TRBJ2-1
clone size: once
V gene: TRBV25-1

CDR3 protein: CASSSGQENSPLHF
CDR3 DNA: TGTGCCAGCAGCTCGGGACAGGAGAATTCACCCCTCCACTTT
D gene: TRBD1
J gene: TRBJ1-6
clone size: few
V gene: TRBV7-9

CDR3 protein: CASSLSRGGYTF
CDR3 DNA: TGTGCCAGCAGTTTATCCAGGGGTGGCTACACCTTC
D gene: NA
J gene: TRBJ1-2
clone size: NA
V gene: TRBV12-3/TRBV12-4

CDR3 protein: CAWSVGGHEQYF
CDR3 DNA: TGTGCCTGGAGTGTGGGGGGGCACGAGCAGTACTTC
D gene: NA
J gene: TRBJ2-7
clone size: NA
V gene: TRBV30

CDR3 protein: CSVELQGVYEQYF
CDR3 DNA: TGCAGCGTTGAATTACAGGGGGTCTACGAGCAGTACTTC
D gene: TRBD1
J gene: TRBJ2-7
clone size: once
V gene: TRBV29-1

CDR3 protein: CASSLAEGRGSTFF
CDR3 DNA: TGTGCCAGCAGCTTAGCGGAGGGTAGAGGGTCTACTTTCTTT
D gene: NA
J gene: TRBJ1-1
clone size: few
V gene: TRBV7-9

CDR3 protein: CASSQEWAGGDEQYF
CDR3 DNA: TGCGCCAGCAGCCAAGAGTGGGCGGGGGGCGACGAGCAGTACTTC
D gene: TRBD2
J gene: TRBJ2-7
clone size: NA
V gene: TRBV4-3

CDR3 protein: CASRKPTDNEQFF
CDR3 DNA: TGTGCCAGCAGAAAACCGACTGACAATGAGCAGTTCTTC
D gene: NA
J gene: TRBJ2-1
clone size: NA
V gene: TRBV6-5

CDR3 protein: CASSYSTFSYNEQFF
CDR3 DNA: TGTGCCAGCAGTTACTCGACTTTCTCCTACAATGAGCAGTTCTTC
D gene: NA
J gene: TRBJ2-1
clone size: NA
V gene: TRBV6-7

CDR3 protein: CAWSSQTPGTEAFF
CDR3 DNA: TGTGCCTGGAGTTCCCAGACCCCGGGTACTGAAGCTTTCTTT
D gene: NA
J gene: TRBJ1-1
clone size: NA
V gene: TRBV30

CDR3 protein: CASSRAGQASYEQYF
CDR3 DNA: TGCGCCAGCAGCCGGGCAGGACAGGCGTCCTACGAGCAGTACTTC
D gene: TRBD1
J gene: TRBJ2-7
clone size: NA
V gene: TRBV4-1

CDR3 protein: CASSTGLPLGGYTF
CDR3 DNA: TGTGCCAGCAGCACAGGCCTACCTTTGGGTGGCTACACCTTC
D gene: NA
J gene: TRBJ1-2
clone size: NA
V gene: TRBV5-6

CDR3 protein: CASSFVGLGQETQYF
CDR3 DNA: TGTGCCAGCAGTTTCGTAGGACTAGGGCAAGAGACCCAGTACTTC
D gene: TRBD2
J gene: TRBJ2-5
clone size: NA
V gene: TRBV27